The 19 T cell receptor beta chains below all came from one sample that was sequenced in a study of identical twins. TCRdb ran MiXCR on the 5' RACE reads and lists one entry per CDR3 protein. The sample includes around 340,000 distinct CDR3 sequences, 9% to 15% of them seen just once. These data also formed part of another study, on yellow fever vaccine responses in identical twins.

Material for sequencing was CD8+ T cells sorted from blood. The receptor set was obtained from a woman under 30 in good health.

The chain is built from TRBV15 and TRBJ2-2; D not certain. This CDR3 comprises 13 residues. V lost 1 base and J 4 bases, leaving 4 bases between the germline ends. In germline, CDR1 is LNHNV, CDR2 YYDKDF (reference sequence). In nucleotides, the CDR3 is TGTGCCACCAGCAGAGTGGTCACCGGGGAGCTGTTTTTT. Translating it yields CATSRVVTGELFF.

This clonotype was found a few times. The rearrangement uses TRBV7-6 and TRBJ2-7, with TRBD1 as a possible D gene (6 bases). The germline V and J ends were trimmed by 5 bases and 3 bases, with 17 bases remaining between them. The CDR3 has 15 residues. Germline V gene sequence: CDR1 SGHVS, CDR2 FNYEAQ. The CDR3 here is CASSLGQSTLYEQYF. CDR3 DNA sequence: TGTGCCAGCAGCCTAGGACAGTCTACCCTCTACGAGCAGTACTTC.

The CDR3 DNA is TGTGCCAGCAGTTTTGAGAGGACAGGGCGGTCCGAGCAGTACTTC. Protein product: CASSFERTGRSEQYF. The J gene is TRBJ2-7, the V gene TRBV28, with 8 positions matching TRBD1. After removal of 3 bases from V and 6 bases from J, the junction contained 10 bases not matched to a gene. Germline assignment: CDR1 MDHEN and CDR2 SYDVKM. The CDR3 is made up of 15 amino acids.

CDR3 region: CSAQTAGEYSYEQYF. The CDR3 nucleotides read TGCAGTGCGCAGACAGCGGGAGAATATTCCTACGAGCAGTACTTC. The chain uses TRBV20-1 and TRBJ2-7; TRBD2 matches at 8 bases. This CDR3 has 15 amino acids. The junction had 11 bases not matched to a gene; V was cut back by 6 bases and J by 1 base. CDR1 is DFQATT, CDR2 SNEGSKA, per germline (reference sequence).

The V call is TRBV19, the J call TRBJ1-4; D gene unclear. CDR1 LNHDA and CDR2 SQIVND come from the germline V gene (reference sequence). CDR3 size: 12 residues. V lost 7 bases and J lost 10, with 13 bases in between. The CDR3: CASTNPAGKLFF. The CDR3 bases are TGTGCCAGTACCAACCCGGCGGGAAAACTGTTTTTT.

V and J are TRBV2 and TRBJ2-3; 10 bases fit TRBD1. This CDR3 comprises 15 residues. Germline CDR1 and CDR2: SNHLY and FYNNEI. The V segment lost 1 base and the J segment 5 bases; nucleotides outside the gene matches: 3. The CDR3 protein is CASSEGTGGLDTQYF. CDR3 nucleotide sequence: TGTGCCAGCAGTGAAGGGACAGGGGGTTTAGATACGCAGTATTTT.

The table lists this clonotype with a few counts. The chain carries TRBV6-1 and TRBJ1-1, with no clear D. Deletions cut 7 bases from V and 6 bases from J, with 15 bases between. Germline V gene lookup returns CDR1 MNHNS and CDR2 SASEGT. The CDR3 runs to 13 residues. The CDR3 DNA reads TGTGCCAGCACGTGGGGAGTCCCCCCTGAAGCTTTCTTT. This encodes CASTWGVPPEAFF.

This clonotype appeared a few times. The rearrangement links TRBV6-5 to TRBJ1-1, with 7 bases identical to TRBD1. The CDR3 has 18 residues. V shed 2 bases and J 1 base; nucleotides not matched to a gene: 13. Germline V CDR1 and CDR2: MNHEY, SVGAGI. CDR3: CASSYLPIEGTANTEAFF. The CDR3 DNA reads as TGTGCCAGCAGTTACCTACCTATTGAGGGGACAGCGAACACTGAAGCTTTCTTT.

This clonotype was recorded a few times. The gene calls are TRBV11-3 and TRBJ2-4, with a weak D call TRBD1 (7 bases). This CDR3 has 22 residues. The V end was cut by 1 base, the J end by 0 bases, with 28 bases between. The V gene's germline CDR1 is SGHNT and CDR2 YENEEA. The CDR3 sequence is CASSLGGDISGTASVAKNIQYF. CDR3 nucleotides: TGTGCCAGCAGCTTAGGGGGGGACATCTCCGGGACAGCTTCAGTAGCCAAAAACATTCAGTACTTC.

The chain uses TRBV13 and TRBJ1-1; 8 nucleotides match TRBD1. The CDR3 loop spans 14 amino acids. Germline V gene lookup returns CDR1 PRHDT and CDR2 FYEKMQ (reference sequence). V lost 2 bases and J lost 11; bases outside the gene matches: 10. The CDR3 sequence is CASSLLADRDSAFF. In DNA form, the CDR3 reads TGTGCCAGCAGCTTACTAGCGGACAGGGATAGCGCTTTCTTT.

J is TRBJ2-7 and V is TRBV10-3, with D maybe TRBD2 (5 bases). CDR1 is ENHRY, CDR2 SYGVKD, per germline. Trimming left V 0 bases short and J 2 bases short, with 8 bases between. The CDR3 runs to 14 residues. The CDR3: CAISESGVTYEQYV. CDR3 DNA sequence: TGTGCCATCAGTGAGTCCGGGGTCACCTACGAGCAGTACGTC.

This chain joins TRBV7-9 and TRBJ2-7; 8 bases are a match to TRBD2. Germline V gives CDR1 SEHNR, CDR2 FQNEAQ (reference sequence). The CDR3 loop spans 16 amino acids. V dropped 5 bases and J dropped 5; count of bases not matched to a gene: 14. The CDR3 is CASSPKTGTRRDEQYF. Here the CDR3 DNA reads TGTGCCAGCAGCCCGAAGACCGGGACTAGACGGGACGAGCAGTACTTC. The whole variable domain, remainder taken from reference TRBV7-9 and TRBJ2-7, is DTGVSQNPRHKITKRGQNVTFRCDPISEHNRLYWYRQTLGQGPEFLTYFQNEAQLEKSRLLSDRFSAERPKGSFSTLEIQRTEQGDSAMYLCASSPKTGTRRDEQYFGPGTRLTVT.

This clonotype occurred many times. The V gene is TRBV12-3 or TRBV12-4, the J gene TRBJ2-1, with 12 bases aligning to TRBD1. V shed 5 bases and J 5 bases; nucleotides not matched to a gene: 4. The CDR3 is made up of 15 amino acids. CDR3 loop: CASSPGTGGHNEQFF. The CDR3 bases are TGTGCCAGCAGTCCGGGGACAGGGGGCCACAATGAGCAGTTCTTC.

The V and J genes are TRBV10-3 and TRBJ1-2, with no clear D. The CDR3 loop spans 15 amino acids. V shed 7 bases and J shed 2 bases, with 17 bases lying between them. Germline assignment: CDR1 ENHRY and CDR2 SYGVKD. DNA for the CDR3: TGTGCCATCACTAAGAATGAAGGGAAGAACTATGGCTACACCTTC. It encodes CAITKNEGKNYGYTF.

The rearrangement uses TRBV12-3 or TRBV12-4 and TRBJ2-1, with TRBD2 matching over 13 bases. The CDR3 consists of 16 residues. V lost 6 bases to trimming and J lost 8 bases; unmatched junction nucleotides: 10. CDR3 amino acids: CASRQGLAGDRDEQFF. The CDR3, as DNA: TGTGCCAGCAGACAAGGACTAGCGGGAGATAGGGATGAGCAGTTCTTC.

CDR3 sequence: CASSTKNNEQFF. The CDR3, as DNA: TGTGCCAGCAGCACAAAGAACAATGAGCAGTTCTTC. V gene TRBV11-3 combines with J gene TRBJ2-1; D ambiguous. Trimming cost V 5 bases and J 5 bases, with 7 bases left between them. The germline V gene has CDR1 SGHNT and CDR2 YENEEA. The CDR3 consists of 12 residues.

This clonotype was observed a handful of times. The chain links TRBV11-2 to TRBJ2-1; a possible D gene is TRBD1 (5 bases). V was shortened by 8 bases and J by 3 bases, with 8 bases between the two germline ends. Germline values: CDR1 SGHAT, CDR2 FQNNGV. The CDR3 length is 12 residues. The chain's CDR3 is CASRTHYNEQFF. CDR3 DNA: TGTGCCAGCCGGACACACTACAATGAGCAGTTCTTC.

This clonotype was observed a few times. This chain joins TRBV10-2 and TRBJ2-7; a weak D match, TRBD2 (6 bases). Trimming took 8 bases from V and 5 from J, leaving 19 bases between them. The CDR3 is made up of 14 amino acids. Germline V gene sequence: CDR1 WSHSY, CDR2 SAAADI. CDR3 sequence (DNA): TGCGCCAGCTCCGATGGAGGGGATCAGAACGAGCAGTACTTC. Translating gives CASSDGGDQNEQYF.

This chain uses TRBV27 with TRBJ2-1; D perhaps matches TRBD2 (6 bases). CDR1 is MNHEY, CDR2 SMNVEV, per germline (reference sequence). The CDR3 has 16 amino acids. Trimming shortened V by 5 bases and J by 7 bases, and 21 bases separated the two germline ends. The DNA for the CDR3 is TGTGCCAGCAGTCCCCTCGGGGGTAGGGGTTGGAATGAGCAGTTCTTC. Amino acid sequence: CASSPLGGRGWNEQFF.